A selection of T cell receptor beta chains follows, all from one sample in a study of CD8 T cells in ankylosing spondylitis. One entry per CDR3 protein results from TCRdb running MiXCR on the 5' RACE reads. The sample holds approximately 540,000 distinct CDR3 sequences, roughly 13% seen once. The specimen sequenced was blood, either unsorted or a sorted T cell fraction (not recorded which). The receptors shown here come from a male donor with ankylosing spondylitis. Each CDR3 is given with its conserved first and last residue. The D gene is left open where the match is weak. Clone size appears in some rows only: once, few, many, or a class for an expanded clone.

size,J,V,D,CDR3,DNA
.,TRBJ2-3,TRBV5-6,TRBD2,CASSLWTRMSTDTQYF,TGTGCCAGCAGCCTCTGGACTAGGATGAGCACAGATACGCAGTATTTT
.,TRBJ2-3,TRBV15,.,CATSSPPPSWGLNTQYF,TGTGCCACCAGCAGCCCACCTCCTAGCTGGGGTTTGAATACGCAGTATTTT
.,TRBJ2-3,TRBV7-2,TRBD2,CASSPRGSGRTDTQYF,TGTGCCAGCAGCCCGCGGGGTAGCGGGAGGACAGATACGCAGTATTTT
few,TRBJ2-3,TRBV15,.,CATSRDLTDDTQYF,TGTGCCACCAGCAGAGATCTGACAGACGATACGCAGTATTTT
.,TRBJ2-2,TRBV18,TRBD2,CASSSGLAGRGGELFF,TGTGCCAGCTCATCGGGACTAGCGGGACGAGGCGGGGAGCTGTTTTTT
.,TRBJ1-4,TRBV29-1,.,CSANGLGTNEKLFF,TGCAGCGCCAATGGGCTTGGGACTAATGAAAAACTGTTTTTT
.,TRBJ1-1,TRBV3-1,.,CASSQIAGPLNTEAFF,TGTGCCAGCAGCCAGATCGCAGGGCCTTTGAACACTGAAGCTTTCTTT
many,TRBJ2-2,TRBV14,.,CASSQRWSGRGELFF,TGTGCCAGCAGCCAAAGATGGTCCGGCAGGGGGGAGCTGTTTTTT
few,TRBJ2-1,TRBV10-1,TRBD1,CASSDGQGARNEQFF,TGCGCCAGCAGCGATGGACAGGGGGCGAGGAATGAGCAGTTCTTC
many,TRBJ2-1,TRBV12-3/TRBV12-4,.,CASSPLQQQFF,TGTGCCAGCAGCCCCTTACAGCAGCAGTTCTTC
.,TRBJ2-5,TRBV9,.,CASSVSNSETQYF,TGTGCCAGCAGCGTTAGTAATTCTGAGACCCAGTACTTC
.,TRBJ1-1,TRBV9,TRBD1,CASSVPRTGGDATEAFF,TGTGCCAGCAGCGTACCCCGGACAGGGGGCGATGCCACTGAAGCTTTCTTT
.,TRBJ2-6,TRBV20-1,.,CSARLVTGANVLTF,TGCAGTGCCCGACTAGTCACTGGGGCCAACGTCCTGACTTTC
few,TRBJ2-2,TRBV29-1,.,CSVAGAGELFF,TGCAGCGTTGCGGGGGCCGGGGAGCTGTTTTTT
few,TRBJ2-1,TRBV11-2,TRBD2,CASSLDRGASGKGEQFF,TGTGCCAGCAGCTTAGATCGAGGGGCTAGCGGGAAGGGTGAGCAGTTCTTC
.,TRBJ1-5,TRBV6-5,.,CASSYGAGDQPQHF,TGTGCCAGCAGCTACGGGGCAGGGGATCAGCCCCAGCATTTT
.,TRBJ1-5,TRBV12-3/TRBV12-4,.,CASSLPGDQPQHF,TGTGCCAGCAGTTTGCCAGGGGATCAGCCCCAGCATTTT
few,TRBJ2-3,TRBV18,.,CASSPASRTDTQYF,TGTGCCAGCTCACCGGCTAGCCGCACAGATACGCAGTATTTT
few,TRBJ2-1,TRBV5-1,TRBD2,CASSWVAGDYNEQFF,TGCGCCAGCTCTTGGGTAGCGGGAGATTACAATGAGCAGTTCTTC
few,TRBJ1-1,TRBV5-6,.,CASSSETGRGTEAFF,TGTGCCAGCAGTTCTGAGACAGGCAGAGGAACTGAAGCTTTCTTT
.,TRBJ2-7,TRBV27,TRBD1,CASSYNDRDEQYF,TGTGCCAGCAGTTACAATGACAGGGACGAGCAGTACTTC
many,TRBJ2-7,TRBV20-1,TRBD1,CSARGDRDYEQYF,TGCAGTGCTAGAGGGGACAGGGACTACGAGCAGTACTTC
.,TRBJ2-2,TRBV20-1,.,CSATKRGPGDSTGELFF,TGCAGTGCTACAAAACGGGGGCCAGGGGATAGCACCGGGGAGCTGTTTTTT
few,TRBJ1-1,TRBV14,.,CASSQKVVMNTEAFF,TGTGCCAGCAGCCAAAAGGTAGTCATGAACACTGAAGCTTTCTTT
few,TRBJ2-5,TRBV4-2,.,CASSQESSTPAAGWATQYF,TGTGCCAGCAGCCAAGAGTCATCGACACCAGCTGCAGGTTGGGCGACCCAGTACTTC
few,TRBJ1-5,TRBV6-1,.,CASSEEFGHSNQPQHF,TGTGCCAGCAGTGAAGAATTCGGCCATAGCAATCAGCCCCAGCATTTT
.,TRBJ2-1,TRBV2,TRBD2,CASSHLAGLGYNEQFF,TGTGCCAGCAGTCACCTAGCGGGATTGGGCTACAATGAGCAGTTCTTC
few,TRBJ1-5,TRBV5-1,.,CASSSEFDQPQHF,TGCGCCAGCAGCTCTGAATTCGATCAGCCCCAGCATTTT
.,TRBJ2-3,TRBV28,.,CASSLKEPNTQYF,TGTGCCAGCAGTTTAAAGGAACCAAATACGCAGTATTTT
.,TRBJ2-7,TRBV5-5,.,CASREQAVSSYEQYF,TGTGCCAGCAGAGAGCAGGCGGTGAGCTCCTACGAGCAGTACTTC
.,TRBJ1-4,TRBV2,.,CASSRAPANEKLFF,TGTGCCAGCAGTCGGGCGCCAGCTAATGAAAAACTGTTTTTT
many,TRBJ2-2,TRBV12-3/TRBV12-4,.,CASTWAGNTGELFF,TGTGCCAGCACCTGGGCCGGGAACACCGGGGAGCTGTTTTTT
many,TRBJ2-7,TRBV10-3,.,CAISDKANEQYF,TGTGCCATCAGTGACAAGGCCAACGAGCAGTACTTC
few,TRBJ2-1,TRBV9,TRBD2,CASSARQSGIYNEQFF,TGTGCCAGCAGCGCGAGACAGAGCGGGATCTACAATGAGCAGTTCTTC
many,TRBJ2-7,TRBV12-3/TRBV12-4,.,CASSWGHTYEQYF,TGTGCCAGCAGCTGGGGACACACCTACGAGCAGTACTTC
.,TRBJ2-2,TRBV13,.,CASSSRLAGTGELFF,TGTGCCAGCAGCTCCCGTTTGGCGGGAACCGGGGAGCTGTTTTTT
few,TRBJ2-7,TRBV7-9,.,CASNLDGPYEQYF,TGTGCCAGCAACCTAGACGGTCCCTACGAGCAGTACTTC
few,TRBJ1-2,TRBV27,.,CASSFSAGEANYGYTF,TGTGCCAGCAGTTTCAGCGCAGGGGAGGCCAACTATGGCTACACCTTC
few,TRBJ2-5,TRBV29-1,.,CSARPVQETQYF,TGCAGCGCCAGACCCGTCCAAGAGACCCAGTACTTC
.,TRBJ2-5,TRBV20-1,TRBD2,CSARGGGSGGTKETQYF,TGCAGTGCTAGAGGGGGGGGTTCGGGAGGGACTAAAGAGACCCAGTACTTC
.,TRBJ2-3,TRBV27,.,CASSFGLSSTDTQYF,TGTGCCAGCAGTTTTGGACTGTCTAGCACAGATACGCAGTATTTT
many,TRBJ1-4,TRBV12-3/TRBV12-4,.,CASSLVEKLFF,TGTGCCAGCAGTTTAGTAGAAAAACTGTTTTTT
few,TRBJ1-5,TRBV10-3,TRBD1,CAIGQGETDSNQPQHF,TGTGCCATCGGGCAGGGGGAGACGGATAGCAATCAGCCCCAGCATTTT
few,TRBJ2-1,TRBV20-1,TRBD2,CSFHSGRGEQFF,TGCAGCTTCCATAGCGGGAGAGGTGAGCAGTTCTTC
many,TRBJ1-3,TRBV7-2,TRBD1,CASSLGQGAGNTIYF,TGTGCCAGCAGCCTGGGACAGGGGGCCGGAAACACCATATATTTT
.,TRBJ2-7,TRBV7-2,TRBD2,CASSLGGTRGEQYF,TGTGCCAGCAGCTTAGGTGGGACTAGGGGCGAGCAGTACTTC
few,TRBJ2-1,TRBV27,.,CASTMTGPFNEQFF,TGTGCCAGCACCATGACGGGACCCTTCAATGAGCAGTTCTTC
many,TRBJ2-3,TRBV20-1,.,CSARGASTDTQYF,TGCAGTGCTAGAGGGGCTAGCACAGATACGCAGTATTTT
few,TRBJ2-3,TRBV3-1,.,CASSQDLSTDTQYF,TGTGCCAGCAGCCAAGATCTTAGCACAGATACGCAGTATTTT
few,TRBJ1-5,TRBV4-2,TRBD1,CASSHYHQTGTVYSNQPQHF,TGTGCCAGCAGCCATTACCATCAGACAGGGACCGTTTATAGCAATCAGCCCCAGCATTTT
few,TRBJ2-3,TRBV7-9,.,CASILVSTDTQYF,TGTGCCAGCATCCTCGTCTCTACAGATACGCAGTATTTT
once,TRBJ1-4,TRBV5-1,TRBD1,CASSSTGYGEKLFF,TGCGCCAGCAGCTCGACAGGGTATGGGGAAAAACTGTTTTTT
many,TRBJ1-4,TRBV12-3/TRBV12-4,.,CASSFRADATNEKLFF,TGTGCCAGCAGTTTCAGGGCGGATGCAACTAATGAAAAACTGTTTTTT
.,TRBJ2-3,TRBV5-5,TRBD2,CASSLYGSAGVDTQYF,TGTGCCAGCAGCTTGTATGGTAGTGCGGGAGTAGATACGCAGTATTTT
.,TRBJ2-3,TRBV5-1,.,CASSPSPGERADTQYF,TGCGCCAGCAGCCCTAGCCCGGGAGAGAGGGCAGATACGCAGTATTTT
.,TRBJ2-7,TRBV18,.,CASSPNRGEQYF,TGTGCCAGCTCACCGAACCGCGGCGAGCAGTACTTC
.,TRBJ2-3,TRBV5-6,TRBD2,CASSLGASGVTDTQYF,TGTGCCAGCAGCCTGGGGGCTAGCGGGGTCACAGATACGCAGTATTTT
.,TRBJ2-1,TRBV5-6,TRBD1,CASTSEGAYNEQFF,TGTGCCAGCACCTCAGAGGGGGCGTACAATGAGCAGTTCTTC
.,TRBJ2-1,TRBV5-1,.,CASSSYSDNEQFF,TGCGCCAGCAGCTCTTACAGTGACAATGAGCAGTTCTTC